Listed here are 14 T cell receptor beta chains from one sample, sequenced in a study of blood T cells in healthy people across ages. For the second PCR, which ran for about 6 to 11 cycles, a sample-barcoded 5' primer and a J-beta primer mix were used. Each CDR3 protein gets one entry after TCRdb re-called the 5' RACE reads with MiXCR. The sample contains roughly 1,700,000 distinct CDR3 sequences, roughly 27% of which appear only once. The source material was blood. These receptors originate from a woman between 25 and 40 years old in good health.

This clonotype was observed many times. This rearrangement joins TRBV15 to TRBJ2-1; 7 positions match TRBD2. CDR1 is LNHNV and CDR2 is YYDKDF in the germline V gene (reference sequence). CDR3 length equals 13 residues. V lost 8 bases to trimming and J lost 1 base; unmatched junction nucleotides: 2. As DNA, the CDR3 is TGTGCCACCTCACTAGCGTCCTACAATGAGCAGTTCTTC. Translating gives CATSLASYNEQFF.

The rearrangement links TRBV20-1 to TRBJ1-2; TRBD1 matches at 8 bases. The germline gives CDR1 DFQATT, CDR2 SNEGSKA (reference sequence). V lost 3 bases to trimming and J lost 1 base; unmatched junction nucleotides: 4. This CDR3 is 14 amino acids long. CDR3 protein: CSASRTGSNYGYTF. DNA of the CDR3: TGCAGTGCTAGTAGGACAGGGAGTAACTATGGCTACACCTTC.

This clonotype showed up just a few times. The chain uses TRBV3-1 and TRBJ2-1, with 8 bases that match TRBD2. The CDR3 has 15 residues. Looked up from germline, CDR1 is LGHDT and CDR2 is YNNKEL (reference sequence). J was trimmed by 8 bases and V by 4 bases; bases with no gene match: 10. The CDR3 spells CASSPREGGVDEQFF. The CDR3 nucleotides read TGTGCCAGCAGCCCCCGGGAGGGTGGGGTCGATGAGCAGTTCTTC.

About this clonotype itself: This clone may be a read error of a much larger clone one base away. The J gene is TRBJ2-1, the V gene TRBV10-3, with 11 bases matching TRBD2. CDR3 length equals 19 residues. V shed 6 bases, J shed 1 base, and the junction held 14 bases outside the gene matches. Germline-derived CDR1 and CDR2 are ENHRY and SYGVKD. The CDR3 is CAIRGTSGRGVDSYNEQFF. CDR3 coding DNA: TGTGCCATCAGGGGAACTAGCGGGAGAGGAGTTGATTCCTACAATGAGCAGTTCTTC.

Ten or more counts support this clonotype. V and J are TRBV21-1 and TRBJ1-2; the D call in the table, TRBD1, was not verified against the DNA. TRBV21-1 is a pseudogene locus. The CDR3 length is 12 residues. CDR3 sequence reads: CASRDTNYGYTF. The CDR3 region has the DNA TGTGCCAGCAGGGACACTAACTATGGCTACACCTTC.

This clonotype showed up just a few times. The chain couples TRBV27 to TRBJ1-2, with D hard to call. Germline V gives CDR1 MNHEY, CDR2 SMNVEV (reference sequence). V lost 5 bases and J 3 bases, leaving 10 bases between the germline ends. This CDR3 region has 13 residues. CDR3 amino acids: CASSQDGYYGYTF. CDR3 sequence (DNA): TGTGCCAGCAGTCAAGACGGATACTATGGCTACACCTTC.

V gene TRBV29-1 combines with J gene TRBJ2-5; D is perhaps TRBD2 (6 bases). The assigned J gene may be wrong: the sequence end matches TRBJ2-7 better. This CDR3 comprises 13 residues. In germline, CDR1 is SQVTM, CDR2 ANQGSEA. The CDR3 sequence: CSSSSGSGYEQYF. Written as DNA, the CDR3 is TGCAGCTCTTCCTCCGGGAGTGGGTACGAGCAGTACTTC.

This clonotype was found a few times. The genes are TRBV4-1 and TRBJ2-1; 11 bases are shared with TRBD2. CDR3 size: 15 residues. The germline CDR1 and CDR2 sequences are MGHRA and YSYEKL. The trim removed 9 bases at V and 1 base at J, leaving 5 bases unmatched. CDR3 in DNA: TGCGCCAGTACTAGCGGGAGAGGTTCCTACAATGAGCAGTTCTTC. It specifies CASTSGRGSYNEQFF.

This clonotype was detected many times. The chain links TRBV6-5 to TRBJ1-2; 7 bases match TRBD1. The J segment lost 2 bases and the V segment lost 6 bases, leaving 9 bases of the junction unmatched. The germline V gene has CDR1 MNHEY and CDR2 SVGAGI. The CDR3 runs to 15 residues. The CDR3 nucleotides are TGTGCCAGCAGAAATAGGGACAGAGCCAACTATGGCTACACCTTC. Residues: CASRNRDRANYGYTF.

This chain uses TRBV4-3 with TRBJ2-3; 10 bases map to TRBD2. From germline, CDR1 is LGHNA and CDR2 YSLEER. The CDR3 loop spans 15 amino acids. V lost 4 bases, J lost 2 bases, and 3 bases stayed unmatched. This CDR3 reads CASSRGTSVTDTQYF. CDR3 nucleotides: TGCGCCAGCAGCCGGGGGACTAGCGTCACAGATACGCAGTATTTT.

On this clonotype: The junction and the germline gene differ at one end; a read error may be behind it. J is TRBJ2-1 and V is TRBV27; D is undetermined. The CDR3 covers 13 residues. Germline V gene sequence: CDR1 MNHEY, CDR2 SMNVEV (reference sequence). The CDR3 coding sequence is TGTGCCAGCAGTCGCACCGGCTACAATGGGCAGTTCTTC. It is translated as CASSRTGYNGQFF.

This clonotype was seen more than once but under ten times. This chain connects TRBV5-1 to TRBJ2-7; D is unresolved. Germline V gene lookup returns CDR1 SGHRS and CDR2 YFSETQ. CDR3 length equals 14 residues. The germline V and J ends were trimmed by 7 bases and 2 bases, with 16 bases remaining between them. This chain's CDR3 is CASRDLRETYEQYF. CDR3 nucleotide sequence: TGCGCCAGCCGCGATTTACGAGAAACCTACGAGCAGTACTTC.

The genes are TRBV9 and TRBJ1-5, with D unclear. Germline CDR1 reads SGDLS; CDR2 reads YYNGEE. Trimming cost V 5 bases and J 4 bases, with 10 bases left between them. The CDR3 has 13 residues. CDR3 nucleotide sequence: TGTGCCAGCAGTACCGGGCCAAATCAGCCCCAGCATTTT. Its protein product is CASSTGPNQPQHF. The entire variable domain, with the rest obtained from reference TRBV9 and TRBJ1-5, is as follows: DSGVTQTPKHLITATGQRVTLRCSPRSGDLSVYWYQQSLDQGLQFLIQYYNGEERAKGNILERFSAQQFPDLHSELNLSSLELGDSALYFCASSTGPNQPQHFGDGTRLSIL.

The chain employs TRBV10-3 and TRBJ2-5; D may correspond to TRBD1 or TRBD2 (5 bases each). The DNA end lines up better with TRBJ2-7; the J call may be wrong. Germline V lookup: CDR1 ENHRY, CDR2 SYGVKD. This CDR3 comprises 13 residues. CDR3 region: CAMAIGTAYEQYF. The CDR3 coding sequence is TGTGCCATGGCAATCGGGACGGCCTACGAGCAGTACTTC.